A single sample is the source of the 22 T cell receptor beta chains below, sequenced in a study of blood T cell repertoires in COVID-19. The table came from immunoSEQ multiplex PCR; TCRdb's copy has only in-frame clones and leaves some out. This table has some 160,000 clones, approximately 90% appearing once. Sequenced sample: peripheral blood. The source of these receptors is a man aged 45-65 years who had recovered from COVID-19.

The chain links TRBV28 to TRBJ1-2; the D gene is possibly TRBD1 (6 bases). This CDR3 comprises 17 residues. The germline CDR1 and CDR2 sequences are MDHEN and SYDVKM. V gave up 4 bases and J gave up 1 base, with 19 bases separating them. This CDR3 is CASSSRRGGIVNYGYTF. CDR3 coding DNA: TGTGCCAGCAGTTCACGGAGGGGGGGAATAGTTAACTATGGCTACACCTTC.

V is TRBV4-1 and J is TRBJ2-7; possible D gene TRBD2, 6 bases. The CDR3 sequence is 14 residues long. The V gene's germline CDR1 is MGHRA and CDR2 YSYEKL. Trimming pared 1 base from V and 7 bases from J, leaving 14 bases between. Written as DNA, the CDR3 is TGCGCCAGCAGCCAAGTCGGCGGGGCGGGGGAGCAGTACTTC. Translation gives CASSQVGGAGEQYF.

The chain carries TRBV29-1 and TRBJ1-6; D unresolved. This CDR3 region has 13 residues. Germline V lookup: CDR1 SQVTM, CDR2 ANQGSEA. V shed 0 bases and J shed 10 bases, with 10 bases lying between them. Written as DNA, the CDR3 is TGCAGCGTTGAAGATCAGGCTGGATCACCCCTCCACTTT. This gives the protein CSVEDQAGSPLHF.

The chain employs TRBV5-1 and TRBJ1-1, with no clear D. Looked up from germline, CDR1 is SGHRS and CDR2 is YFSETQ. V lost 6 bases, J lost 4 bases, and 19 bases lay in between. The CDR3 runs to 15 residues. CDR3 in amino acids: CASTITGSLGTEAFF. For the CDR3, the DNA is TGCGCCAGCACCATAACGGGTAGTTTGGGCACTGAAGCTTTCTTT.

About this clone itself: Other nucleotide sequences in the sample specify the same CDR3. The chain carries TRBV30 and TRBJ2-5; 8 positions agree with TRBD1. With V trimmed by 1 base and J by 5 bases, 3 bases remained unmatched. This CDR3 spans 13 amino acids. Per germline, CDR1 GTSNPN and CDR2 SVGIG (reference sequence). CDR3: CAWSGQGSETQYF. In nucleotides, the CDR3 is TGTGCCTGGAGTGGACAGGGGTCGGAGACCCAGTACTTC. Together with reference TRBV30 and TRBJ2-5, the CDR3 gives the full variable domain: SQTIHQWPATLVQPVGSPLSLECTVEGTSNPNLYWYRQAAGRGLQLLFYSVGIGQISSEVPQNLSASRPQDRQFILSSKKLLLSDSGFYLCAWSGQGSETQYFGPGTRLLVL.

This chain joins TRBV6-6 and TRBJ2-7, with a tentative D call TRBD2 (6 bases). With 5 bases removed from V and 0 bases from J, the gap between germline ends came to 20 bases. The CDR3 extends over 17 amino acids. CDR1 is MNHNY, CDR2 SVGAGI, per germline (reference sequence). The CDR3 reads CASSPNNLARSSYEQYF. The CDR3 DNA sequence: TGTGCCAGCAGTCCGAACAATCTAGCGAGAAGCTCCTACGAGCAGTACTTC.

The chain is built from TRBV29-1 and TRBJ2-1; D unclear. Germline loops: CDR1 SQVTM, CDR2 ANQGSEA. V was shortened by 3 bases and J by 5 bases, with 5 bases between the two germline ends. The CDR3 has 11 residues. CDR3 sequence reads: CSVEADNEQFF. For the CDR3, the DNA is TGCAGCGTTGAGGCAGACAATGAGCAGTTCTTC.

The rearrangement joins TRBV11-2 to TRBJ2-7; TRBD2 matches at 11 bases. V dropped 1 base and J dropped 3; count of bases not matched to a gene: 5. This CDR3 is 16 amino acids long. Germline CDR1 is SGHAT and CDR2 is FQNNGV. The CDR3 DNA reads as TGTGCCAGCAGCTTAGCGGCTAGCGGGAGGTTCTACGAGCAGTACTTC. It specifies CASSLAASGRFYEQYF.

The CDR3: CASSQDLRVPGQGPDTQYF. CDR3 in DNA: TGCGCCAGCAGCCAAGATCTAAGAGTACCGGGACAGGGGCCAGATACGCAGTATTTT. V usage is TRBV4-3 and J usage is TRBJ2-3; TRBD1 matches at 10 bases. V shed 0 bases and J 4 bases; nucleotides not matched to a gene: 13. Germline assignment: CDR1 LGHNA and CDR2 YSLEER. The CDR3 is 19 residues long.

V gene TRBV18 combines with J gene TRBJ1-2; no definite D call. CDR1 and CDR2 (germline): KGHSH, LQKENI. Trimming took off 3 bases at V and 3 bases at J, with 8 bases between the two ends. This CDR3 contains 13 residues. The chain's CDR3 is CASSPKADYGYTF. The CDR3 region has the DNA TGTGCCAGCTCACCTAAGGCGGACTATGGCTACACCTTC.

The chain joins TRBV25-1 to TRBJ2-2, with 11 bases lining up with TRBD1. Unmatched junction bases numbered 5, after V lost 1 base and J lost 4 bases. The CDR3 has 17 amino acids. Germline values: CDR1 MGHDK, CDR2 SYGVNS. The DNA of the CDR3 is TGTGCCAGCAGTGAATCTCCCGGGACAGGGGGCACCGGGGAGCTGTTTTTT. This gives the protein CASSESPGTGGTGELFF.

This rearrangement joins TRBV5-6 to TRBJ1-1, with 9 bases matching TRBD1. V was clipped by 3 bases and J by 6 bases; unmatched bases: 6. The CDR3 has 14 residues. Germline values: CDR1 SGHDT, CDR2 YYEEEE. CDR3 nucleotides: TGTGCCAGCAGCTCGGACAGGGGAAAGGCTGAAGCTTTCTTT. Its translation: CASSSDRGKAEAFF.

This clone was seen only once. V and J are TRBV7-2 and TRBJ1-6, with 7 bases that match TRBD1. The CDR3 has 14 residues. Per germline, CDR1 SGHTA and CDR2 FQGNSA. The J segment lost 7 bases and the V segment lost 4 bases, leaving 4 bases of the junction unmatched. The CDR3 DNA reads as TGTGCCAGCAGCTCTCAGACAGGGAATTCACCCCTCCACTTT. Protein: CASSSQTGNSPLHF.

This sequence joins TRBV6-5 and TRBJ2-1; possible D gene TRBD2, 5 bases. CDR1 and CDR2 from the germline V gene are MNHEY and SVGAGI. The CDR3 is 16 residues long. V was shortened by 0 bases and J by 6 bases, with 15 bases between the two germline ends. The CDR3: CASSYSTRSRGNEQFF. The CDR3 DNA follows: TGTGCCAGCAGTTACTCGACCAGGTCCCGGGGCAATGAGCAGTTCTTC.

The rearrangement links TRBV28 to TRBJ2-4, with 10 positions matching TRBD1. Trimming cost V 7 bases and J 4 bases; bases outside gene matches: 7. CDR1 and CDR2 (germline): MDHEN, SYDVKM. This CDR3 has 15 residues. In DNA, the CDR3 is TGTGCCAGCACCACCGGGACAGGGGCTAAAAACATTCAGTACTTC. The encoded protein is CASTTGTGAKNIQYF.

The rearrangement joins TRBV18 to TRBJ1-5, with D perhaps TRBD1 (5 bases). There are 20 residues in the CDR3. With 2 bases removed from V and 1 base from J, the gap between germline ends came to 24 bases. Germline loops: CDR1 KGHSH, CDR2 LQKENI. CDR3 sequence reads: CASSPIRLPGRGGSNQPQHF. The CDR3 DNA reads TGTGCCAGCTCACCAATTCGTCTTCCGGGAAGGGGAGGAAGCAATCAGCCCCAGCATTTT.

The V and J genes are TRBV7-3 and TRBJ2-7; possible D gene TRBD1, 6 bases. Trimming stripped 8 bases from V and 0 bases from J, with 26 bases between. CDR3 length: 18 residues. Germline V gene sequence: CDR1 SGHTA, CDR2 FQGTGA. As DNA, the CDR3 is TGTGCCAGCCCCACGAACGTTTACGGGACACCGTACTCCTACGAGCAGTACTTC. It translates to CASPTNVYGTPYSYEQYF. Using reference TRBV7-3 and TRBJ2-7 for the parts outside the CDR3, the full variable domain is GAGVSQTPSNKVTEKGKYVELRCDPISGHTALYWYRQSLGQGPEFLIYFQGTGAADDSGLPNDRFFAVRPEGSVSTLKIQRTERGDSAVYLCASPTNVYGTPYSYEQYFGPGTRLTVT.

The chain couples TRBV4-3 to TRBJ1-4; 9 nucleotides align to TRBD1. Trimming cost V 1 base and J 1 base; bases outside gene matches: 1. Germline CDR1 LGHNA, CDR2 YSLEER. This CDR3 is 16 amino acids long. The CDR3 DNA follows: TGCGCCAGCAGCCAAGGACAGGGGGGAACTAATGAAAAACTGTTTTTT. Protein sequence: CASSQGQGGTNEKLFF.

The chain recombines TRBV2 with TRBJ2-5, with D tentatively TRBD1 (5 bases). Germline V CDR1 and CDR2: SNHLY, FYNNEI. The CDR3 is 12 amino acids. V lost 4 bases, J lost 4 bases, and 7 bases lay in between. CDR3: CASSVDRETQYF. CDR3 nucleotide sequence: TGTGCCAGCAGTGTAGACAGAGAGACCCAGTACTTC.

V is TRBV30 and J is TRBJ2-1; D may be TRBD1 (7 bases). V lost 1 base and J lost 10, with 14 bases in between. The germline CDR1 and CDR2 sequences are GTSNPN and SVGIG (reference sequence). The CDR3 consists of 13 residues. CDR3 bases: TGTGCCTGGAGTGGCCCAGGGGGGTGGGAGCAGTTCTTC. Encoded protein: CAWSGPGGWEQFF.

The rearrangement joins TRBV6-2 or TRBV6-3 to TRBJ2-3; 9 bases align to TRBD2. Trimming cost V 2 bases and J 2 bases; bases outside gene matches: 11. The CDR3 is 18 amino acids. Germline V gene sequence: CDR1 MNHEY, CDR2 SVGEGT. CDR3 coding DNA: TGTGCCAGCAGTTACCTGGGAGCGGGGGGAATCACCACAGATACGCAGTATTTT. The encoded protein is CASSYLGAGGITTDTQYF.

This chain links TRBV9 with TRBJ2-3, with TRBD2 matching over 7 bases. This CDR3 has 15 amino acids. The germline V gene encodes CDR1 SGDLS and CDR2 YYNGEE. V shed 4 bases, J shed 4 bases, and the junction held 9 bases outside the gene matches. The CDR3 loop reads CASSLKRGGADTQYF. CDR3 coding DNA: TGTGCCAGCAGCCTGAAGCGGGGAGGGGCAGATACGCAGTATTTT.